One sample yielded the 8 T cell receptor beta chains listed below, sequenced in a study of cytomegalovirus exposure and HLA in healthy donors. PCR was performed using 60 Vbeta and 13 Jbeta primers. The method was immunoSEQ multiplex PCR; TCRdb's version includes in-frame clones alone and lacks a portion of them. The sample carries 180,000 or so clones, 75% recorded once. The sequenced sample was PBMCs. Receptors were obtained from a woman between 40 and 55 years old in good health and CMV-seropositive.

The rearrangement joins TRBV15 to TRBJ2-2, with D perhaps matching TRBD2 (6 bases). This CDR3 spans 14 amino acids. Germline-derived CDR1 and CDR2 are LNHNV and YYDKDF (reference sequence). V lost 1 base to trimming and J lost 8 bases, with 11 bases between them. This CDR3 is CATSRGGAMGELFF. DNA of the CDR3: TGTGCCACCAGCAGAGGCGGGGCTATGGGGGAGCTGTTTTTT.

V gene TRBV7-9 combines with J gene TRBJ2-1, with 10 bases identical to TRBD1. Germline V gene sequence: CDR1 SEHNR, CDR2 FQNEAQ (reference sequence). The length of the CDR3 is 17 residues. Unmatched junction bases numbered 9, after V lost 2 bases and J lost 5 bases. In nucleotides, the CDR3 is TGTGCCAGCAGCTTAAGGTCTCGACAGGGGGCCGACAATGAGCAGTTCTTC. Encoded protein: CASSLRSRQGADNEQFF. The entire variable domain, with the rest obtained from reference TRBV7-9 and TRBJ2-1, is as follows: DTGVSQNPRHKITKRGQNVTFRCDPISEHNRLYWYRQTLGQGPEFLTYFQNEAQLEKSRLLSDRFSAERPKGSFSTLEIQRTEQGDSAMYLCASSLRSRQGADNEQFFGPGTRLTVL.

This chain uses TRBV6-1 with TRBJ1-3, with D maybe TRBD1 (6 bases). Germline assignment: CDR1 MNHNS and CDR2 SASEGT. CDR3 size: 14 residues. Between the trimmed V and J ends, which lost 6 bases and 2 bases, there was a span of 11 bases. The CDR3 coding sequence is TGTGCCAGCAGCGCGACAGGCACTGGAAACACCATATATTTT. Translation gives CASSATGTGNTIYF.

This rearrangement joins TRBV6-5 to TRBJ2-7; 7 positions agree with TRBD1. Germline values: CDR1 MNHEY, CDR2 SVGAGI. The V segment lost 10 bases and the J segment 1 base; nucleotides outside the gene matches: 4. This CDR3 is built from 12 residues. The CDR3 region is CATRTGSYEQYF. The CDR3 nucleotides are TGTGCCACGCGGACAGGTTCCTACGAGCAGTACTTC.

V usage is TRBV28 and J usage is TRBJ1-1, with TRBD1 matching 7 bases. The CDR3 sequence is 15 residues long. J lost 0 bases, V lost 3 bases, and 4 bases had no gene match. Germline V gene lookup returns CDR1 MDHEN and CDR2 SYDVKM. As DNA, the CDR3 is TGTGCCAGCAGTTTCATAGGGGGCTTGAACACTGAAGCTTTCTTT. As protein: CASSFIGGLNTEAFF.

The chain combines TRBV7-3 with TRBJ2-1; TRBD2 might be the D (5 bases). The CDR3 length is 14 residues. V was trimmed by 8 bases and J by 7 bases, leaving 18 bases between them. Germline CDR1 is SGHTA and CDR2 is FQGTGA. The CDR3 DNA is TGTGCCAGCTCCCTCCAGTTTGGCGGGAATGAGCAGTTCTTC. Translation gives CASSLQFGGNEQFF. The full variable domain, rest sourced from reference TRBV7-3 and TRBJ2-1, is GAGVSQTPSNKVTEKGKYVELRCDPISGHTALYWYRQSLGQGPEFLIYFQGTGAADDSGLPNDRFFAVRPEGSVSTLKIQRTERGDSAVYLCASSLQFGGNEQFFGPGTRLTVL.

J is TRBJ2-2 and V is TRBV7-3, with 9 positions matching TRBD2. CDR1 and CDR2 (germline): SGHTA, FQGTGA. Trimming removed 5 bases from V and 7 bases from J; junction bases left unmatched: 11. The CDR3 length is 16 residues. The CDR3 loop is CASSLIAGGQGGELFF. The CDR3 coding sequence is TGTGCCAGCAGCCTAATCGCGGGGGGGCAGGGCGGGGAGCTGTTTTTT. Drawing the rest from reference TRBV7-3 and TRBJ2-2, the complete variable domain is GAGVSQTPSNKVTEKGKYVELRCDPISGHTALYWYRQSLGQGPEFLIYFQGTGAADDSGLPNDRFFAVRPEGSVSTLKIQRTERGDSAVYLCASSLIAGGQGGELFFGEGSRLTVL.

V usage is TRBV19 and J usage is TRBJ1-1; D gene unclear. The V gene's germline CDR1 is LNHDA and CDR2 SQIVND (reference sequence). Trimming took off 5 bases at V and 1 base at J, with 8 bases between the two ends. This CDR3 is 13 amino acids long. The CDR3 sequence: CASSWQANTEAFF. CDR3 nucleotide sequence: TGTGCCAGTAGTTGGCAGGCGAACACTGAAGCTTTCTTT.